Listed here are 27 T cell receptor beta chains from one sample, sequenced in a study of T cells in Graves' hyperthyroidism and ophthalmopathy. TCR beta CDR3 regions were amplified from RNA transcripts. The HTBI primer set drove a first-round RT-PCR of the TCR CDR3. MiXCR, applied by TCRdb to the multiplex PCR reads, yields one record per CDR3 protein. The sample has around 300,000 distinct CDR3 sequences; approximately 15% are singletons. The sequenced sample was blood. These receptors came from a woman aged 40 to 50 with Graves' hyperthyroidism.

For the CDR3, the DNA is TGTGCCAGCAGCTCGACAGGGGTAGATGGAAACACCATATATTTT. Amino acids: CASSSTGVDGNTIYF. This sequence joins TRBV13 and TRBJ1-3; 8 bases line up with TRBD1. The V segment lost 4 bases and the J segment 3 bases; nucleotides outside the gene matches: 5. Germline V gives CDR1 PRHDT, CDR2 FYEKMQ (reference sequence). CDR3 size: 15 residues.

This clonotype was found many times. The junction differs from germline at one of its ends, possibly a read error. The CDR3: CASSGTSNTGVLFF. CDR3 DNA sequence: TGTGCCAGTTCCGGGACTAGCAACACCGGGGTGCTGTTTTTT. This sequence joins TRBV19 and TRBJ2-2, with 9 nucleotides matching TRBD2. The CDR3 contains 14 residues. CDR1 is LNHDA, CDR2 SQIVND, per germline (reference sequence). The full variable domain, with the rest looked up from reference TRBV19 and TRBJ2-2, is DGGITQSPKYLFRKEGQNVTLSCEQNLNHDAMYWYRQDPGQGLRLIYYSQIVNDFQKGDIAEGYSVSREKKESFPLTVTSAQKNPTAFYLCASSGTSNTGVLFFGEGSRLTVL.

This clonotype was seen at least ten times. The chain carries TRBV19 and TRBJ1-5; D perhaps matches TRBD1 (6 bases). The V end was cut by 7 bases, the J end by 1 base, with 11 bases between. Germline V gene lookup returns CDR1 LNHDA and CDR2 SQIVND (reference sequence). There are 14 residues in the CDR3. The CDR3 DNA sequence: TGTGCCAGTAATAACAGGGAAAGCAATCAGCCCCAGCATTTT. It yields the protein CASNNRESNQPQHF.

This clonotype occurred many times. This sequence joins TRBV2 and TRBJ2-3; tentative D call: TRBD1 (5 bases). Per the germline V gene, CDR1 is SNHLY and CDR2 is FYNNEI. This CDR3 has 15 residues. The germline V and J ends were trimmed by 7 bases and 2 bases, with 16 bases remaining between them. DNA of the CDR3: TGTGCCAGCAAAAGGGGTTTAGGGGACACAGATACGCAGTATTTT. Protein: CASKRGLGDTDTQYF.

The chain uses TRBV4-1 and TRBJ1-1; D uncertain. The V end was cut by 2 bases, the J end by 1 base, with 11 bases between. Germline CDR1 and CDR2: MGHRA and YSYEKL. The CDR3 totals 15 residues. The CDR3 protein is CASSQPILGNTEAFF. The CDR3 bases are TGCGCCAGCAGCCAACCCATCTTGGGGAACACTGAAGCTTTCTTT.

This clonotype has a count of ten or more. The chain links TRBV18 to TRBJ1-1, with D tentatively TRBD1 (5 bases). Germline lookup yields CDR1 KGHSH and CDR2 LQKENI. The CDR3 extends over 13 amino acids. V was clipped by 1 base and J by 5 bases, with 8 bases between them. The CDR3 nucleotides read TGTGCCAGCTCACCACGCAGGGAGACTGAAGCTTTCTTT. The encoded protein is CASSPRRETEAFF. Full variable domain (outside the CDR3, taken from reference TRBV18 and TRBJ1-1): NAGVMQNPRHLVRRRGQEARLRCSPMKGHSHVYWYRQLPEEGLKFMVYLQKENIIDESGMPKERFSAEFPKEGPSILRIQQVVRGDSAAYFCASSPRRETEAFFGQGTRLTVV.

Ten or more counts support this clonotype. The gene calls are TRBV7-2 and TRBJ2-3; D unresolved. The V gene lost 6 bases and the J gene lost 7 bases, with 8 bases spanning the gap. CDR3 length: 11 amino acids. Germline loops: CDR1 SGHTA, CDR2 FQGNSA. The DNA of the CDR3 is TGTGCCAGCAGTTCGTGGTATACGCAGTATTTT. This sequence encodes CASSSWYTQYF.

This clonotype was counted many times. This chain uses TRBV11-2 with TRBJ2-1; 7 positions match TRBD2. V dropped 5 bases and J dropped 2; count of bases not matched to a gene: 12. Germline CDR1 reads SGHAT; CDR2 reads FQNNGV. The CDR3 loop spans 17 amino acids. This chain's CDR3 is CASSMYPPGGPYNEQFF. The CDR3 bases are TGTGCCAGCAGCATGTATCCTCCGGGAGGCCCCTACAATGAGCAGTTCTTC.

The chain uses TRBV5-5 and TRBJ2-1; possibly TRBD2 for D (6 bases). This CDR3 contains 14 residues. Germline lookup yields CDR1 SGHKS and CDR2 YYEKEE (reference sequence). Trimming removed 4 bases from V and 5 bases from J, with 13 bases in between. CDR3: CASSPGLRNNEQFF. CDR3 DNA: TGTGCCAGCAGCCCGGGACTCCGTAACAATGAGCAGTTCTTC.

This clonotype appeared many times. The chain links TRBV7-9 to TRBJ2-5; maybe TRBD2 (7 bases). This CDR3 is 16 amino acids long. V dropped 2 bases and J dropped 6 bases, with 19 bases sitting between them. CDR1 and CDR2 (germline): SEHNR, FQNEAQ (reference sequence). CDR3 in amino acids: CASSLLGGGTRQTQYF. Here the CDR3 DNA reads TGTGCCAGCAGCTTATTGGGCGGGGGCACGAGGCAGACCCAGTACTTC.

The chain recombines TRBV16 with TRBJ1-2; D is ambiguous. Trimming left V 4 bases short and J 8 bases short, with 11 bases between. From germline, CDR1 is KGHSY and CDR2 FQNENV. This CDR3 is 12 amino acids long. The CDR3 sequence: CASSRWNSGYTF. The DNA of the CDR3 is TGTGCCAGCAGCCGATGGAATTCCGGCTACACCTTC.

This clonotype was recorded at least ten times. The chain couples TRBV28 to TRBJ2-2, with 8 bases aligning to TRBD1. This CDR3 has 16 amino acids. J lost 0 bases, V lost 4 bases, and 4 bases had no gene match. Germline-derived CDR1 and CDR2 are MDHEN and SYDVKM. CDR3 region: CASSSPGQANTGELFF. The DNA for the CDR3 is TGTGCCAGCAGTTCTCCGGGACAGGCGAACACCGGGGAGCTGTTTTTT.

This clonotype was counted ten times or more. V and J are TRBV12-3 or TRBV12-4 and TRBJ2-2; 10 nucleotides agree with TRBD2. V lost 7 bases, J lost 4 bases, and 24 bases stayed unmatched. The CDR3 consists of 21 residues. The CDR3 nucleotides read TGTGCCAGCACCACAAGGGCAGGGTTCGGGACTAGCGCCCTCGTCACCGGGGAGCTGTTTTTT. Translating it yields CASTTRAGFGTSALVTGELFF.

This clonotype appeared many times. The rearrangement uses TRBV19 and TRBJ2-1, with 9 bases matching TRBD1. The CDR3 is made up of 14 amino acids. Trimming at V came to 6 bases and at J to 4 bases, leaving 4 bases not matched to a gene. Germline V lookup: CDR1 LNHDA, CDR2 SQIVND (reference sequence). CDR3: CASSGTGMYNEQFF. In DNA, the CDR3 is TGTGCCAGTAGCGGGACAGGGATGTACAATGAGCAGTTCTTC.

This clonotype occurred many times. This chain uses TRBV29-1 with TRBJ1-2, with D possibly matching TRBD1 (6 bases). V was shortened by 6 bases and J by 0 bases, with 14 bases between the two germline ends. The CDR3 totals 14 residues. The V gene's germline CDR1 is SQVTM and CDR2 ANQGSEA. The CDR3 loop is CSVGAAVSNYGYTF. In DNA, the CDR3 is TGCAGCGTGGGGGCGGCAGTTTCTAACTATGGCTACACCTTC.

The genes are TRBV20-1 and TRBJ2-3; TRBD1 matches 10 bases. This CDR3 spans 14 amino acids. Germline values: CDR1 DFQATT, CDR2 SNEGSKA (reference sequence). Trimming at V came to 3 bases and at J to 6 bases, leaving 6 bases not matched to a gene. The CDR3 nucleotides read TGCAGTGCTAGTGTCCCGGACAGGGGGGATACGCAGTATTTT. It specifies CSASVPDRGDTQYF.

This clonotype was seen a few times. The V call is TRBV5-1, the J call TRBJ2-3; no definite D call. The CDR3 runs to 13 residues. From germline, CDR1 is SGHRS and CDR2 YFSETQ. Trimming removed 10 bases from V and 2 bases from J, with 14 bases in between. This CDR3 reads CASGDPNTDTQYF. CDR3 bases: TGCGCCTCCGGAGACCCCAACACAGATACGCAGTATTTT.

This clonotype occurred a few times. The chain uses TRBV27 and TRBJ1-5; D call uncertain. V was cut by 3 bases and J by 7 bases, with 10 bases left in between. The germline CDR1 and CDR2 sequences are MNHEY and SMNVEV (reference sequence). CDR3 length equals 13 residues. This chain's CDR3 is CASSFRSWQPQHF. CDR3 sequence (DNA): TGTGCCAGCAGTTTTCGGTCTTGGCAGCCCCAGCATTTT.

This clonotype was observed a handful of times. The V gene is TRBV15, the J gene TRBJ2-7; D unclear. This CDR3 has 12 amino acids. Trimming removed 0 bases from V and 6 bases from J, with 6 bases in between. Germline V gene sequence: CDR1 LNHNV, CDR2 YYDKDF (reference sequence). The CDR3 spells CATSRDYPEQYF. The CDR3, as DNA: TGTGCCACCAGCAGAGATTACCCCGAGCAGTACTTC.

The V and J genes are TRBV27 and TRBJ2-7, with D perhaps TRBD2 (5 bases). The CDR3 runs to 14 residues. The V and J ends lost 4 bases and 2 bases respectively, with 12 bases between them. The germline V gene encodes CDR1 MNHEY and CDR2 SMNVEV (reference sequence). This chain's CDR3 is CASSSWLAAYEQYF. CDR3 DNA sequence: TGTGCCAGCAGTTCTTGGCTAGCTGCCTACGAGCAGTACTTC.

This clonotype has a handful of counts. The gene calls are TRBV9 and TRBJ1-1; D perhaps matches TRBD1 (5 bases). V dropped 3 bases and J dropped 1 base, with 10 bases sitting between them. The V gene's germline CDR1 is SGDLS and CDR2 YYNGEE. The CDR3 has 14 amino acids. CDR3 coding DNA: TGTGCCAGCAGCGGAGGGGTCCAGAACACTGAAGCTTTCTTT. Its translation: CASSGGVQNTEAFF.

This clonotype was seen at least ten times. The gene calls are TRBV7-9 and TRBJ2-7, with TRBD2 matching over 8 bases. Per the germline V gene, CDR1 is SEHNR and CDR2 is FQNEAQ (reference sequence). Trimming cost V 5 bases and J 5 bases; bases outside gene matches: 11. The CDR3 runs to 15 residues. DNA for the CDR3: TGTGCCAGCAGCCCCGCCGGGACTAGGTCAAACGAGCAGTACTTC. Protein: CASSPAGTRSNEQYF.

To note about this clonotype: This clone may be a read error of a much larger clone one base away. V usage is TRBV7-6 and J usage is TRBJ2-1; 11 bases fit TRBD2. Judging by the DNA end, TRBJ2-7 fits better; the J call may be wrong. CDR1 and CDR2 from the germline V gene are SGHVS and FNYEAQ. CDR3 size: 17 residues. CDR3 amino acids: CASSSTLAGESYNEQYF. The DNA for the CDR3 is TGTGCCAGCAGCTCGACACTAGCGGGAGAGTCCTACAATGAGCAGTACTTC.

This clonotype showed up many times. The chain employs TRBV28 and TRBJ2-5; a possible D gene is TRBD1 (5 bases). The V end was cut by 5 bases, the J end by 3 bases, with 16 bases between. Germline CDR1 MDHEN, CDR2 SYDVKM. The CDR3 contains 15 residues. The CDR3 region is CASSAAQGPEETQYF. In DNA, the CDR3 is TGTGCCAGCAGTGCCGCCCAGGGTCCGGAAGAGACCCAGTACTTC.

This clonotype has a count of ten or more. CDR3 residues: CASNSRWQLNSNQPQHF. The CDR3 DNA reads TGTGCCAGCAATTCCCGCTGGCAGCTGAATAGCAATCAGCCCCAGCATTTT. This chain connects TRBV6-1 to TRBJ1-5, with D unresolved. The CDR3 is 17 residues long. The V end lost 7 bases, the J end lost 0 bases, and 19 bases lay between the germline ends. Germline V gives CDR1 MNHNS, CDR2 SASEGT.

J is TRBJ2-2 and V is TRBV12-3 or TRBV12-4, with a tentative D call TRBD2 (5 bases). Deletions cut 3 bases from V and 4 bases from J, with 9 bases between. This CDR3 spans 14 amino acids. The CDR3 DNA follows: TGTGCCAGCAGTTTGCGGCGGGCCACCGGGGAGCTGTTTTTT. It is translated as CASSLRRATGELFF.

This clonotype appeared a few times. This sequence joins TRBV30 and TRBJ2-5; 7 bases agree with TRBD1. Germline V CDR1 and CDR2: GTSNPN, SVGIG (reference sequence). The CDR3 loop spans 12 amino acids. V lost 2 bases to trimming and J lost 5 bases; unmatched junction nucleotides: 2. This CDR3 reads CAWSRGPETQYF. In DNA, the CDR3 is TGTGCCTGGAGTAGGGGGCCGGAGACCCAGTACTTC.